This TCR beta chain emerged from a study of blood T cell repertoires in COVID-19. About the research overall: Italy, Spain and the United States were the sources of the convalescent and acute COVID-19 samples.

Trimming removed 4 bases from V and 0 bases from J; junction bases left unmatched: 7. This CDR3 is built from 17 residues. The germline V gene encodes CDR1 MNHEY and CDR2 SMNVEV (reference sequence). Sequenced by immunoSEQ multiplex PCR; TCRdb stores in-frame clones only, minus some. The sample records 100,000 to 110,000 clones, about 90% being singletons. The TCR sequence derives from a man younger than 40 in a cohort sampled during active COVID-19. The chain couples TRBV27 to TRBJ1-3; TRBD1 matches 9 bases. The sequencing sample was made of peripheral blood. The CDR3 DNA sequence: TGTGCCAGCAGTTCCCGCGGGACAGGGCCCTCTGGAAACACCATATATTTT. Protein sequence: CASSSRGTGPSGNTIYF.